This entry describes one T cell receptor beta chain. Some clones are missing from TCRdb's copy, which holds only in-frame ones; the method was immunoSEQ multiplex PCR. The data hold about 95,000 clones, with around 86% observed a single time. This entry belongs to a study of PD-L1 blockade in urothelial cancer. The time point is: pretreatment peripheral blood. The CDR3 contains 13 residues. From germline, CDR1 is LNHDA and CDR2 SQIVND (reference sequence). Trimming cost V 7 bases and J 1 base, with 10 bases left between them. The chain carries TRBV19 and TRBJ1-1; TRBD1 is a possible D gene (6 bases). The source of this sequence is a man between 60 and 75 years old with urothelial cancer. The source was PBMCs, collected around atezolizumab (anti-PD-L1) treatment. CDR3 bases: TGTGCCAGTACTGACAGGACGAACACTGAAGCTTTCTTT. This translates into CASTDRTNTEAFF.